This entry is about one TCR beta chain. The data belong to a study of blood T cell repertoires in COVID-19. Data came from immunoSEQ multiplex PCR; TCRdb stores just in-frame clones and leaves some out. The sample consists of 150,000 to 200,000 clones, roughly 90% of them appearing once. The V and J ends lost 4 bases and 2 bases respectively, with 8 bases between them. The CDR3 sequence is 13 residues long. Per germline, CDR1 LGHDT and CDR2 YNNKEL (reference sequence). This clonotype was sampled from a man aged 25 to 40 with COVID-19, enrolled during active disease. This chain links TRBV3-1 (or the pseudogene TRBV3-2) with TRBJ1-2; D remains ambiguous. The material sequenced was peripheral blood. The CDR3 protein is CASSPRTNYGYTF. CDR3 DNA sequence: TGTGCCAGCAGCCCTCGCACAAACTATGGCTACACCTTC.